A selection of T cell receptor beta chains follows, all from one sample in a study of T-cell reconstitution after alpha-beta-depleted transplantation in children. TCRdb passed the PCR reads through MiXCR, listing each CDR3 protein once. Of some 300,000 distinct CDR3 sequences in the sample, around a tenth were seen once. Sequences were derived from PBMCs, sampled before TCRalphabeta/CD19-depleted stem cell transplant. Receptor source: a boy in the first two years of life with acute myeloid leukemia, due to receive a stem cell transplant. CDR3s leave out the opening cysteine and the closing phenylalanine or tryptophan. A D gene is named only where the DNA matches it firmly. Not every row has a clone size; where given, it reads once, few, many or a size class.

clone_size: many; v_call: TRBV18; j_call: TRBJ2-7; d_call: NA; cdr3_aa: ASSPPYNEQY
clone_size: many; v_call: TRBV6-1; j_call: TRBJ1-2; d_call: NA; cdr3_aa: ASTEGFGYT
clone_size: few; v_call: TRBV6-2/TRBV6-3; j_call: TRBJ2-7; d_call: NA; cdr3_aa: ASSYGGRHLYEQY
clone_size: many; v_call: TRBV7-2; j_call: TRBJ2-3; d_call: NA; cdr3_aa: ASSLPGLSSTDTQY
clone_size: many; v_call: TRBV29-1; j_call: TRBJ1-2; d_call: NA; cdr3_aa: SVATGRGYT
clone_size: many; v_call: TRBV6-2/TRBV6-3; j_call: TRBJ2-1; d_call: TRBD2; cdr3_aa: ASSQTSGRKD
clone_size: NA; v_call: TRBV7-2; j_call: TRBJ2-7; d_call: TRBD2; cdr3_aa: ASSSSLAGGYEQY
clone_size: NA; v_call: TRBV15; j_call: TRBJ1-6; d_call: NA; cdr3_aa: ATSSDRDYRRASYNSPLH
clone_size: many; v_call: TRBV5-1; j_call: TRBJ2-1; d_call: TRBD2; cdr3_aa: ASSLTSGARYNEQF
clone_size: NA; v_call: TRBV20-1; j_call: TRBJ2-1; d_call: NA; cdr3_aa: SARVVKKVGHNEQF
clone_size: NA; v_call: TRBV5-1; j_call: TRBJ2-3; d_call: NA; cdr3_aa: ASSHPPTDTQY
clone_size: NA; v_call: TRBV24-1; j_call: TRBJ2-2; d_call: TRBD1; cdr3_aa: ATSDKQGLGTGELF
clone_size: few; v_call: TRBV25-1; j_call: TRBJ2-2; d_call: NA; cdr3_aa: ASREGGVDTGELF
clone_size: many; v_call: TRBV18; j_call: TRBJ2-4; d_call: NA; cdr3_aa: ASSDPGAKNIQY